A selection of T cell receptor beta chains follows, all from one sample in a study of shared clonotypes between healthy human individuals. Produced via immunoSEQ multiplex PCR; TCRdb's table is partial and in-frame only. This sample has about 2.2 million clones, with roughly 91% found just once. The sample taken for sequencing was naive CD8+ T cells from PBMCs. The receptors derive from a man aged 18-30 years in good health. Some clones in this sample may be carry-over from other donors' samples. CDR3s include the opening cysteine and the closing phenylalanine or tryptophan. D genes are given only for firm matches. Clone size, where shown, is once, few, many, or a class for clones that have expanded.

J	D	size	V	DNA	CDR3
TRBJ2-1	TRBD2	NA	TRBV29-1	TGCAGCCCTTGGACCACTAGCGGGGCCTACAATGAGCAGTTCTTC	CSPWTTSGAYNEQFF
TRBJ2-2	TRBD2	NA	TRBV7-9	TGTGCCAGCAGCTTCTCTAGCGGGAGGACGAACACCGGGGAGCTGTTTTTT	CASSFSSGRTNTGELFF
TRBJ2-5	NA	once	TRBV12-5	TGTGCTAGTGGTTTACGGGACGACCGAGGTGGAGAGACCCAGTACTTC	CASGLRDDRGGETQYF
TRBJ2-3	TRBD2	NA	TRBV18	TGTGCCAGCTCACCGCAACCTAGCGGGAGGAATCTCACAGATACGCAGTATTTT	CASSPQPSGRNLTDTQYF
TRBJ2-7	TRBD1	NA	TRBV7-9	TGTGCCAGCAGCTCAAGGGACAGGAAGTCCTACGAGCAGTACTTC	CASSSRDRKSYEQYF
TRBJ2-7	NA	NA	TRBV27	TGTGCCAGCAGTTTAATTCGGGATAGTCACGAGCAGTACTTC	CASSLIRDSHEQYF
TRBJ2-7	TRBD1	NA	TRBV19	TGTGCCAGTAGTATCCGGGACAGGGTCTACGAGCAGTACTTC	CASSIRDRVYEQYF
TRBJ2-3	NA	NA	TRBV6-1	TGTGCCAGCAGCCCCCCCCGGGGAACAGATACGCAGTATTTT	CASSPPRGTDTQYF
TRBJ2-5	TRBD2	NA	TRBV5-4	TGTGCCAGCAGCGGGCATCCCGGACTAGTGTTCAAGGAGACCCAGTACTTC	CASSGHPGLVFKETQYF
TRBJ2-7	TRBD1	NA	TRBV5-5	TGTGCCAGCAGCGAGTGGACAGGGGGGACCTACGAGCAGTACTTC	CASSEWTGGTYEQYF
TRBJ2-3	TRBD2	NA	TRBV28	TGTGCCAGCAGTCCCTTAGCGGGAGAGGATCAGGATACGCAGTATTTT	CASSPLAGEDQDTQYF
TRBJ2-5	TRBD2	NA	TRBV27	TGTGCCAGCAGTCCAAGCTGGGGAGGGGTCCAAGAGACCCAGTACTTC	CASSPSWGGVQETQYF
TRBJ2-7	NA	NA	TRBV7-9	TGTGCCAGCACGCCGGCCAGTGATTTCCACGAGCAGTACTTC	CASTPASDFHEQYF
TRBJ2-7	TRBD1	NA	TRBV28	TGTGCCAGCAGATCTCGGGACAGGGGTTCTCGGGAGCAGTACTTC	CASRSRDRGSREQYF
TRBJ2-7	TRBD2	NA	TRBV6-5	TGTGCCAGCAGTTACGCTAGCGGCTCCTACGAGCAGTACTTC	CASSYASGSYEQYF
TRBJ2-7	TRBD1	NA	TRBV27	TGTGCCAGCAGTCCCTGGACAGGGAAGGAGCAGTACTTC	CASSPWTGKEQYF
TRBJ2-7	NA	NA	TRBV27	TGTGCCAGCAGTTCGCGACCCCCCAGGGCCTACGAGCAGTACTTC	CASSSRPPRAYEQYF
TRBJ2-2	TRBD1	NA	TRBV18	TGTGCCAGCTCACCTCAGGGGGCCGGTACCGGGGAGCTGTTTTTT	CASSPQGAGTGELFF
TRBJ2-3	NA	NA	TRBV7-9	TGTGCCAGCAGCTTAGCGGTCCATGCTCCAGATACGCAGTATTTT	CASSLAVHAPDTQYF
TRBJ2-7	NA	NA	TRBV19	TGTGCCAGTTCGGAGGGGATAGGGTGGAGCTACGAGCAGTACTTC	CASSEGIGWSYEQYF
TRBJ2-7	TRBD1	NA	TRBV19	TGTGCCAGTAGCCCGGACAGGGATCGACACGAGCAGTACTTC	CASSPDRDRHEQYF
TRBJ1-1	TRBD1	NA	TRBV9	TGTGCCAGCAGCCGAGGGGGCTTGAACACTGAAGCTTTCTTT	CASSRGGLNTEAFF
TRBJ2-1	NA	NA	TRBV7-6	TGTGCCAGCAGCTCGAATACAGGGTTCTCCTACAATGAGCAGTTCTTC	CASSSNTGFSYNEQFF
TRBJ2-7	NA	NA	TRBV6-5	TGTGCCAGCAGTTACTCGATAGGGGTCGGCGAGCAGTACTTC	CASSYSIGVGEQYF
TRBJ2-7	TRBD1	once	TRBV28	TGTGCCAGCAGTCTAGACAGGGGATTCTACGAGCAGTACTTC	CASSLDRGFYEQYF
TRBJ2-2	TRBD1	NA	TRBV28	TGTGCCAGCAGTCCCCTTGGGACAGGGGGCGAGAAACGGACGATCAACACCGGGGAGCTGTTTTTT	CASSPLGTGGEKRTINTGELFF
TRBJ2-7	NA	NA	TRBV6-6	TGTGCCAGCAGTTACTCTGGGGGATTGGGGTACGAGCAGTACTTC	CASSYSGGLGYEQYF
TRBJ2-2	NA	NA	TRBV28	TGTGCCAGTACACAGGGAAAGAACACCGGGGAGCTGTTTTTT	CASTQGKNTGELFF
TRBJ2-7	NA	NA	TRBV27	TGTGCCAGCAGTCCCCCAGGTAGCTCCTACGAGCAGTACTTC	CASSPPGSSYEQYF
TRBJ2-1	TRBD2	once	TRBV27	TGTGCCAGCAGTTACCTAGCGGGAGGGCGTAATGAGCAGTTCTTC	CASSYLAGGRNEQFF
TRBJ1-2	NA	NA	TRBV6-5	TGTGCCAGCAGCCCGACAGACTATGGCTACACCTTC	CASSPTDYGYTF
TRBJ2-3	NA	NA	TRBV7-3	TGTGCCAGCAGCTTCCTAGCGACTAGCACAGATACGCAGTATTTT	CASSFLATSTDTQYF
TRBJ2-2	TRBD1	few	TRBV28	TGTGCCAGCAGTCCGACAGGGACCGGGGAGCTGTTTTTT	CASSPTGTGELFF
TRBJ1-2	NA	NA	TRBV18	TGTGCCAGCTCACGAGGCGGGGGGCCGACTCTAGGCTATGGCTACACCTTC	CASSRGGGPTLGYGYTF
TRBJ2-1	TRBD2	NA	TRBV11-2	TGTGCCAGCCGCTCCGGGAGGGGCAATGAGCAGTTCTTC	CASRSGRGNEQFF
TRBJ1-5	NA	NA	TRBV14	TGTGCCAGCAGCCAAGATCAGGATCAGCCCCAGCATTTT	CASSQDQDQPQHF
TRBJ2-2	NA	NA	TRBV7-9	TGTGCCAGCAGCTCAGGCGTCGGGGAGCTGTTTTTT	CASSSGVGELFF
TRBJ2-5	NA	NA	TRBV15	TGTGCCACCAGCCCGAGGTGGCGCCAAGAGACCCAGTACTTC	CATSPRWRQETQYF
TRBJ2-1	NA	NA	TRBV7-9	TGTGCCAGCAGCTTAGCGCCCGCTAGCTCCTACAATGAGCAGTTCTTC	CASSLAPASSYNEQFF
TRBJ2-7	NA	NA	TRBV14	TGTGCCAGCAGCCACAGGGCCTCCGGACAGTACTTC	CASSHRASGQYF
TRBJ2-2	NA	NA	TRBV28	TGTGCCAGCAGTTTATCTCGCGGTTTCGGGGAGCTGTTTTTT	CASSLSRGFGELFF
TRBJ1-2	NA	few	TRBV21-1	TGTGCCAGCACCCCGGACAGGGAGGGTGGCTACACCTTC	CASTPDREGGYTF
TRBJ2-1	NA	NA	TRBV7-9	TGTGCCAGCAGCTTAGTTTTACGTGGGAATGAGCAGTTCTTC	CASSLVLRGNEQFF
TRBJ2-2	TRBD2	NA	TRBV10-3	TGTGCCATCAGTGAGTGGGCTAGCGGGAGTGCCACCGGGGAGCTGTTTTTT	CAISEWASGSATGELFF
TRBJ1-2	NA	once	TRBV6-1	TGTGCCAGCAGTGAAGGCGTTCGGGGCAGAGGAATCTATGGCTACACCTTC	CASSEGVRGRGIYGYTF